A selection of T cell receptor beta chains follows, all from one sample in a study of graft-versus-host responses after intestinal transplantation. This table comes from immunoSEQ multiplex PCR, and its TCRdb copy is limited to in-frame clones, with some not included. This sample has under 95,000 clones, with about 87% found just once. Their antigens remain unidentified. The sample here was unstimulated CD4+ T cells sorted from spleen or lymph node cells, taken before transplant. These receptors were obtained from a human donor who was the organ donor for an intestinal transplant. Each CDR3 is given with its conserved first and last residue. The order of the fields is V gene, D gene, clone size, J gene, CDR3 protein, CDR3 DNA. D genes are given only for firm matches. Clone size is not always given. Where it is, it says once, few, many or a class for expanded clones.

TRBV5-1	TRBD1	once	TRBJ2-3	CASSSGQHTDTQYF	TGCGCCAGCAGCTCGGGACAGCACACAGATACGCAGTATTTT
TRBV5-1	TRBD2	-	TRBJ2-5	CASSLVVDSGGGGETQYF	TGCGCCAGCAGCTTGGTAGTCGATAGCGGGGGAGGCGGAGAGACCCAGTACTTC
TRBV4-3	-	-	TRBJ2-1	CASSQGVAGKQFF	TGCGCCAGCAGCCAAGGCGTCGCGGGAAAGCAGTTCTTC
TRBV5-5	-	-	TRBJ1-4	CASTRAGRGRTNEKLFF	TGTGCCAGCACCCGGGCAGGGCGGGGTAGGACTAATGAAAAACTGTTTTTT
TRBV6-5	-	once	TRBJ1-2	CASSYMWGDYGYTF	TGTGCCAGCAGTTATATGTGGGGCGACTATGGCTACACCTTC
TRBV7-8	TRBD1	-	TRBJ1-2	CASSWGQNYGYTF	TGTGCCAGCAGCTGGGGACAGAACTATGGCTACACCTTC
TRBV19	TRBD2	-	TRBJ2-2	CASSVKTSGTGELFF	TGTGCCAGTAGTGTAAAGACTAGCGGCACCGGGGAGCTGTTTTTT
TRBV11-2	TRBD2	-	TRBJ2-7	CASSLELAGVYEQYF	TGTGCCAGCAGCTTAGAACTAGCGGGAGTCTACGAGCAGTACTTC
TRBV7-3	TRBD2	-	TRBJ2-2	CASSLLPSGGNTGELFF	TGTGCCAGCAGCTTACTTCCTAGCGGGGGGAACACCGGGGAGCTGTTTTTT
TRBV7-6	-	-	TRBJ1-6	CASSLGSSYNSPLHF	TGTGCCAGCAGCTTAGGGAGCTCCTATAATTCACCCCTCCACTTT
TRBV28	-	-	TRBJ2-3	CASSNQGADTQYF	TGTGCCAGCTCCAATCAGGGTGCAGATACGCAGTATTTT
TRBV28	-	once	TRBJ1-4	CASSSSLTGEKLFF	TGTGCCAGCAGTTCGAGTCTCACGGGTGAAAAACTGTTTTTT
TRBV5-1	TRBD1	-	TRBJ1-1	CASSSDTRGWDTEAFF	TGCGCCAGCAGCTCCGATACCAGGGGGTGGGACACTGAAGCTTTCTTT
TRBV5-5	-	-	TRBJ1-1	CASSASLLEAFF	TGTGCCAGCAGCGCCTCGTTACTAGAAGCTTTCTTT
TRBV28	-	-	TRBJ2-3	CASIEGGSVLTDTQYF	TGTGCCAGCATTGAGGGCGGATCCGTCCTCACAGATACGCAGTATTTT
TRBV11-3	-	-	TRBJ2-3	CASSSDSSDTQYF	TGTGCCAGCAGCTCCGACAGTTCAGATACGCAGTATTTT
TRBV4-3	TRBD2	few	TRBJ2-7	CASSYGLAGLYEQYF	TGCGCCAGCAGCTACGGACTAGCGGGCCTATACGAGCAGTACTTC
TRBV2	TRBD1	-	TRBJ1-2	CASRTGTAAFAAF	TGTGCCAGCCGAACCGGGACAGCCGCCTTCGCGGCCTTC
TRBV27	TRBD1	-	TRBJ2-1	CASSLGTGGKTEQFF	TGTGCCAGCAGTTTAGGGACAGGGGGCAAAACTGAGCAGTTCTTC
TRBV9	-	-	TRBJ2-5	CASSDSQETQYF	TGTGCCAGCAGCGACAGCCAAGAGACCCAGTACTTC
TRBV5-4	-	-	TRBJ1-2	CASSAGFTDYGYTF	TGTGCCAGCAGCGCAGGGTTTACGGACTATGGCTACACCTTC
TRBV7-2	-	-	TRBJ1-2	CASSPKGDGYTF	TGTGCCAGCAGCCCGAAGGGGGATGGCTACACCTTC
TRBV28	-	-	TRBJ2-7	CASSDNPREQYF	TGTGCCAGCAGTGACAATCCCCGGGAGCAGTACTTC
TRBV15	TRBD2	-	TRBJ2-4	CATSGGAKNIQYF	TGTGCCACCTCGGGGGGGGCCAAAAACATTCAGTACTTC
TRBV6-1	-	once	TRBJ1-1	CASSDQTRADTEAFF	TGTGCCAGCAGTGATCAAACCAGGGCGGACACTGAAGCTTTCTTT
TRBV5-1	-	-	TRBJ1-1	CAGSLAEGGEAFF	TGCGCCGGCAGCTTGGCCGAGGGAGGTGAAGCTTTCTTT
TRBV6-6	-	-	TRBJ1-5	CASNPIEYNSNQPQHF	TGTGCCAGCAACCCGATCGAATACAATAGCAATCAGCCCCAGCATTTT
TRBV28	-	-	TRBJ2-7	CASSLGGIYEQYF	TGTGCCAGCAGTTTAGGCGGGATCTACGAGCAGTACTTC